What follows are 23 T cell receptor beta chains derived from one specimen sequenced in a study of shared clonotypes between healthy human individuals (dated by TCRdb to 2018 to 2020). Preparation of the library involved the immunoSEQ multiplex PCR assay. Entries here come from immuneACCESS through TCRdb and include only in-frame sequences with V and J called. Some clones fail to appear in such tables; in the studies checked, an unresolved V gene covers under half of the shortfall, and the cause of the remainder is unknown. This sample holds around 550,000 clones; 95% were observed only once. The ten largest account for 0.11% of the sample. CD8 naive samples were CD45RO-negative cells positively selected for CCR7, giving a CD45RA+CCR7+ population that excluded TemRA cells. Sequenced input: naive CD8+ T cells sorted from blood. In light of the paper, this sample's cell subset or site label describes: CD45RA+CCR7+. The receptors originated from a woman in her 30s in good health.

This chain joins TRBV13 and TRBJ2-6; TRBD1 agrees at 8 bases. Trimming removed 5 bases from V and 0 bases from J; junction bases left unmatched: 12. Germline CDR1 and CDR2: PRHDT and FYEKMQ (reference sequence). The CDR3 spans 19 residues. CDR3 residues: CASSASWTGPFSGANVLTF. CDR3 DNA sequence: TGTGCCAGCAGCGCCTCCTGGACAGGGCCATTCTCTGGGGCCAACGTCCTGACTTTC.

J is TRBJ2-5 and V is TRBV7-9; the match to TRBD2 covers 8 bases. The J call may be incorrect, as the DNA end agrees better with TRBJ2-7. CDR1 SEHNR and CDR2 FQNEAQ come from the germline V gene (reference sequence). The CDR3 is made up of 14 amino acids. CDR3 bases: TGTGCCAGCAGCTTCAGCGGGAGTGGCGACGAGCAGTACTTC. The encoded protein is CASSFSGSGDEQYF.

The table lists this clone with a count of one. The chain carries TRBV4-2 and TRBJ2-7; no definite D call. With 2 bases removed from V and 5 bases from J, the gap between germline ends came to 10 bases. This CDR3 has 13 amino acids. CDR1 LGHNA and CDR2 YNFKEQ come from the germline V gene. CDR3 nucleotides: TGTGCCAGCAGCCAAACCATAGTGAACGAGCAGTACTTC. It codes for CASSQTIVNEQYF.

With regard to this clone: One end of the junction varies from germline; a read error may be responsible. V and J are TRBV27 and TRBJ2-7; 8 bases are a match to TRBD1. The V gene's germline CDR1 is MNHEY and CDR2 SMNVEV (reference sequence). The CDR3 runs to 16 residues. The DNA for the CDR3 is TGTGCCAGCAGTGTATCCCCAGGGGGCGGTTTTCGGGAGCAGTACTTC. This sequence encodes CASSVSPGGGFREQYF.

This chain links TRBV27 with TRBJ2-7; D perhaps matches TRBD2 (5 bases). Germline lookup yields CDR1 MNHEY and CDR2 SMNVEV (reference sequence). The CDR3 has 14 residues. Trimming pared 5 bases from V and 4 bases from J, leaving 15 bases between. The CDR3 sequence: CASSPSAEPYEQYF. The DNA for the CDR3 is TGTGCCAGCAGTCCCTCAGCGGAGCCTTACGAGCAGTACTTC.

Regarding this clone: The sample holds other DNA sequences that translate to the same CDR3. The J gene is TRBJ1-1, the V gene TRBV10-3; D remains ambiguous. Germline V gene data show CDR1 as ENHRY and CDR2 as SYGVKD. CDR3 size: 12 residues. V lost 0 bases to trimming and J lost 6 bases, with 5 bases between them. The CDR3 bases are TGTGCCATCAGTGAGTCGGAAGCTGAAGCTTTCTTT. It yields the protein CAISESEAEAFF.

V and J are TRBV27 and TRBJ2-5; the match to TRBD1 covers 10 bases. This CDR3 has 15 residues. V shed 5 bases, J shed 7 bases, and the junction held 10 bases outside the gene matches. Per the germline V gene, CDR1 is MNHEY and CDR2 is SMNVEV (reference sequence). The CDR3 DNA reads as TGTGCCAGCAGTCACGGGACAGGGGACTTAGGGACCCAGTACTTC. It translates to CASSHGTGDLGTQYF.

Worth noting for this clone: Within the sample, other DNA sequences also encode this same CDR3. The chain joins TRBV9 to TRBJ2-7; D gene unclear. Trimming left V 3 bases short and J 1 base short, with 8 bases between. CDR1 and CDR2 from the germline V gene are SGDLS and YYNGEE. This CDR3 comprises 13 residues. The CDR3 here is CASSGGSSYEQYF. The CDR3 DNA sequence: TGTGCCAGCAGCGGGGGTAGTTCCTACGAGCAGTACTTC.

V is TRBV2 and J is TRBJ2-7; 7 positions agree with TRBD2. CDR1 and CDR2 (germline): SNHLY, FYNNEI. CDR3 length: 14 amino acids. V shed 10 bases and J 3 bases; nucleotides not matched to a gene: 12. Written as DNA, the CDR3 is TGTGCCACCTCACTGGGGGGGACCTTCTACGAGCAGTACTTC. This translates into CATSLGGTFYEQYF.

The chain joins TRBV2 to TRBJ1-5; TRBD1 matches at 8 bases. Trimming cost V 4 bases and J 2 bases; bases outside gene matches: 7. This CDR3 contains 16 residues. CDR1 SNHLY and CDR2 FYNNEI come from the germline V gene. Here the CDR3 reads CASSGWTGTGNQPQHF. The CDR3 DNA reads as TGTGCCAGCAGTGGGTGGACAGGGACGGGCAATCAGCCCCAGCATTTT. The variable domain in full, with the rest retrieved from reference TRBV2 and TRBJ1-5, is EPEVTQTPSHQVTQMGQEVILRCVPISNHLYFYWYRQILGQKVEFLVSFYNNEISEKSEIFDDQFSVERPDGSNFTLKIRSTKLEDSAMYFCASSGWTGTGNQPQHFGDGTRLSIL.

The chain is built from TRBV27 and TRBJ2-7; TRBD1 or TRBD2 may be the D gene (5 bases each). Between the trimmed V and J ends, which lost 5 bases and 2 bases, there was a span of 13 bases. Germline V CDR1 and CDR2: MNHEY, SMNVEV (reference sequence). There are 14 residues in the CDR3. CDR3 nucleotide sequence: TGTGCCAGCAGTCCCGGGACCCAAACCTACGAGCAGTACTTC. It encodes CASSPGTQTYEQYF.

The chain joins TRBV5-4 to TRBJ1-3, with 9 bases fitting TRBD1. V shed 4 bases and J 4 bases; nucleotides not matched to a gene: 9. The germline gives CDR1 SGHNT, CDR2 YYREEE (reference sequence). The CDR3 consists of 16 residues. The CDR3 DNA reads TGTGCCAGCAGCACAGACCCGGGGACAGGGGGAAACACCATATATTTT. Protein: CASSTDPGTGGNTIYF.

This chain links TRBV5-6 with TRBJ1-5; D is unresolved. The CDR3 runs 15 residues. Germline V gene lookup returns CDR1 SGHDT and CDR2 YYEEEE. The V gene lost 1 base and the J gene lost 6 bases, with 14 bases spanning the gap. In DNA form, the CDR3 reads TGTGCCAGCAGCTTGTCGGGTATGAAGAGTCAGCCCCAGCATTTT. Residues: CASSLSGMKSQPQHF.

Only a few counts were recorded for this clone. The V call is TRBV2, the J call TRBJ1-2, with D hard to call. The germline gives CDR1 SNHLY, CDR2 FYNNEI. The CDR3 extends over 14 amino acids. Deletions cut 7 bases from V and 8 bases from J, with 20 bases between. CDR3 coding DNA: TGTGCCAGCACCGGAGCGCGCCCTAACGCCGGCTACACCTTC. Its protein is CASTGARPNAGYTF.

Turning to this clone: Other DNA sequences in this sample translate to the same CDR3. The CDR3 is CASSQAAGAYEQYF. The CDR3 coding sequence is TGCGCCAGCAGCCAAGCAGCGGGAGCCTACGAGCAGTACTTC. The J gene is TRBJ2-7, the V gene TRBV4-1; 8 bases map to TRBD2. V lost 1 base to trimming and J lost 2 bases; unmatched junction nucleotides: 1. Germline V lookup: CDR1 MGHRA, CDR2 YSYEKL. The CDR3 consists of 14 residues.

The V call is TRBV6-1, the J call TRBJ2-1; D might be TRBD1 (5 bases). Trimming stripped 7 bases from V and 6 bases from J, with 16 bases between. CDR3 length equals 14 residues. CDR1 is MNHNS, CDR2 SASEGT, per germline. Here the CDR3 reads CASNLGVGANEQFF. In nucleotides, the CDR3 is TGTGCCAGCAATCTTGGGGTTGGGGCCAATGAGCAGTTCTTC.

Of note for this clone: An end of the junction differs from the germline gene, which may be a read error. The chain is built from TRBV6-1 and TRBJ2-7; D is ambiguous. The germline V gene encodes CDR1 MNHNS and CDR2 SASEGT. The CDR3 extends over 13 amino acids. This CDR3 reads CASREEYPYEQYF. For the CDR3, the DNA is TGTGCCAGCAGGGAAGAGTACCCCTACGAGCAGTACTTC.

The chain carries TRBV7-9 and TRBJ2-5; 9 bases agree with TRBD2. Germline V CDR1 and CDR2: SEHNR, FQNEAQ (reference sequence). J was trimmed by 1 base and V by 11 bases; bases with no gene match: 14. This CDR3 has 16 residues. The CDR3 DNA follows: TGTGCCTCTCGCGGGGCTAGCGGGACCCTCCAAGAGACCCAGTACTTC. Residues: CASRGASGTLQETQYF. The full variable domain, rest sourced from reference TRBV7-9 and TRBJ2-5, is DTGVSQNPRHKITKRGQNVTFRCDPISEHNRLYWYRQTLGQGPEFLTYFQNEAQLEKSRLLSDRFSAERPKGSFSTLEIQRTEQGDSAMYLCASRGASGTLQETQYFGPGTRLLVL.

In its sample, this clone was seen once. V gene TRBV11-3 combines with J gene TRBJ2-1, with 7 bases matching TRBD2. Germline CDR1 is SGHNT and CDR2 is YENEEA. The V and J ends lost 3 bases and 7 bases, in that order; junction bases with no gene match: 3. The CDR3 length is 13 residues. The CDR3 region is CASSFGTTNEQFF. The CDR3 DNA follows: TGTGCCAGCAGCTTCGGGACTACTAATGAGCAGTTCTTC. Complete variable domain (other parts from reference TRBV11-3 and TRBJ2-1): EAGVVQSPRYKIIEKKQPVAFWCNPISGHNTLYWYLQNLGQGPELLIRYENEEAVDDSQLPKDRFSAERLKGVDSTLKIQPAELGDSAVYLCASSFGTTNEQFFGPGTRLTVL.

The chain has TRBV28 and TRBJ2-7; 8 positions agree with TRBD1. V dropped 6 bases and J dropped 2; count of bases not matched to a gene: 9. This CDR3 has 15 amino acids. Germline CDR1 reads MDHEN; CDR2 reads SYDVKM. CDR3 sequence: CASSSWTGNAYEQYF. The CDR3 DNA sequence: TGTGCCAGCAGCTCATGGACAGGGAATGCCTACGAGCAGTACTTC.

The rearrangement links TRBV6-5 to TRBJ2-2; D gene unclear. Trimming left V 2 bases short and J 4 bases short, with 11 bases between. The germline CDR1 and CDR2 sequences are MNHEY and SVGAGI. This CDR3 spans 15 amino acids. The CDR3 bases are TGTGCCAGCAGTTACCCCCCGATGGGCACCGGGGAGCTGTTTTTT. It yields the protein CASSYPPMGTGELFF.

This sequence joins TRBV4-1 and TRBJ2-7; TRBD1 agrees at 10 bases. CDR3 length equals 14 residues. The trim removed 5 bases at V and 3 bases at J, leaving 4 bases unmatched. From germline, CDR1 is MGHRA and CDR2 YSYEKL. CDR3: CASSETGGFYEQYF. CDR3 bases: TGCGCCAGCAGCGAGACAGGGGGCTTCTACGAGCAGTACTTC.

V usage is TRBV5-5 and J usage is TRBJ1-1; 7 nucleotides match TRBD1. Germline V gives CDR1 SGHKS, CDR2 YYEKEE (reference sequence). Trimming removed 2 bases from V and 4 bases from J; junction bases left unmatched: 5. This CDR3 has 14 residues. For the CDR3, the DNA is TGTGCCAGCAGCTTCCGGGACAGTCCCACTGAAGCTTTCTTT. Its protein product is CASSFRDSPTEAFF.